This TCR beta chain is drawn from a study of cytomegalovirus exposure and HLA in healthy donors. Study-wide findings and caveats: In vitro checks showed that three CMV-associated chains really do target CMV antigens.

This clone occurred a few times. Its antigen is unknown. The PCR ran on 60 Vbeta and 13 Jbeta primers. Original analysis: In a later analysis, the count reached 76 million or so unique TCR beta chains, with 9 million to 11 million shared. Sequencing was performed with immunoSEQ multiplex PCR; in TCRdb, only in-frame clones are kept and a portion is missing. Clone size and V and J calls were adopted from that table, with D and trimming inferred from the DNA. The sample has about 91,000 clones, roughly nine tenths seen once; the top ten hold roughly 9.2%. The sequencing input was PBMCs. This receptor was taken from a man aged 25 to 40 in good health and CMV-seropositive.

The DNA for the CDR3 is TGTGCCAGTAGTAGGGACACCACAGATACGCAGTATTTT. Amino acids: CASSRDTTDTQYF. This sequence joins TRBV19 and TRBJ2-3; maybe TRBD1 (6 bases). Trimming left V 4 bases short and J 2 bases short, with 7 bases between. The germline gives CDR1 LNHDA, CDR2 SQIVND (reference sequence). The CDR3 consists of 13 residues.